The following is a T cell receptor (beta chain) sequence with its context. Its specific antigen is unknown. These data come from a study of T cells expressing NK-cell markers (dated by TCRdb to the early 2020s). As for the study more broadly: About eight donors provided sorted CD3+CD56+NKG2C+, CD3+CD56+NKG2C- and CD3+CD56-NKG2C+ T-cell subsets, whose TCR beta-chain repertoires were profiled. Seven of the eight sequenced donors were HCMV-seropositive and one was HCMV-seronegative. The study sequenced eight donors, all healthy volunteers chosen at random: three men and five women. The libraries were sequenced on Illumina HiSeq 2000/2500, MiSeq or NextSeq, producing 2 x 150 bp reads.

Reading the germline V gene gives CDR1 SGDLS and CDR2 YYNGEE. The CDR3 runs 13 residues from the cysteine to the phenylalanine. No DNA appears here. Sequencing relied on an Illumina HiSeq 2000. TCR beta cDNA libraries were made by 5'RACE template switching that added a universal primer site and unique molecular identifiers. Priming for cDNA synthesis came from the TCR beta constant segment, and two successive PCR amplification steps followed. The original pipeline was this. MIGEC was used to demultiplex reads and group the reads by UMI, and MiTCR was used to assemble and quantify clonotypes. To exclude erroneous sequences, only TCR cDNA sequences supported by at least two reads were retained. The tcR package was used for downstream repertoire analysis, and clonotypes were matched between fractions using CDR3 nucleotide sequence together with V segment. Antigen specificity was annotated against VDJdb with VDJmatch, allowing one amino acid substitution in CDR3. Each entry corresponds to one CDR3 protein sequence from reads that TCRdb reprocessed, and DNA is not given. The V and J calls follow TCRdb's processing rather than the paper's. This sample's clone table shows around 380,000 distinct CDR3 sequences. The top ten clonotypes cover 9.5% to 12% of the sample.

HCMV serostatus was determined by detecting HCMV-specific IgG in serum with a commercial ELISA kit. Ficoll density gradient centrifugation was used to isolate peripheral blood mononuclear cells from blood. Study-level results and caveats: For 6 or 7 donors, the dominant CD3+CD56+NKG2C+ clonotypes were among the top 10 CD8+ clonotypes and accounted for about 1.0-7.5% of CD8+ T cells. It remained unclear whether the expanded NKG2C-expressing T cell clones were specific for HCMV antigens. Those dominant clonotypes were again the most abundant among CD3+CD56-NKG2C+ cells in several donors, at roughly 28.3-60.1%.

This TCR came from a woman in her forties or fifties in good health. Donor details come from another sample of the same person, matched by shared clones. The V and J segments used are TRBV9 and TRBJ2-2. The specimen sequenced was blood T cells: a sorted CD56 or NKG2C T cell subset, CD4+ or CD8+ T cells, or bulk PBMC T cells (not recorded which). The CDR3 region reads CASSAETKGELFF. The entire variable domain, with the stretches around the CDR3 drawn from the reference TRBV9 and TRBJ2-2 proteins, is DSGVTQTPKHLITATGQRVTLRCSPRSGDLSVYWYQQSLDQGLQFLIQYYNGEERAKGNILERFSAQQFPDLHSELNLSSLELGDSALYFCASSAETKGELFFGEGSRLTVL.